The 27 T cell receptor beta chains below all came from one sample that was sequenced in a study of response to subunit inactivated influenza vaccine. TCRdb used MiXCR to reprocess the RT-PCR reads, holding one entry per CDR3 protein. The sample lists about 480,000 distinct CDR3 sequences; roughly 13% were seen once. Sequencing was performed on PBMCs from blood, taken 35 to 45 days after vaccination. Receptor source: a man in his fifties who received an inactivated influenza vaccine.

The rearrangement links TRBV15 to TRBJ2-3; 7 bases align to TRBD1. The CDR3 consists of 16 residues. V lost 4 bases to trimming and J lost 3 bases; unmatched junction nucleotides: 10. Germline V gene sequence: CDR1 LNHNV, CDR2 YYDKDF (reference sequence). CDR3 region: CATSTYGQATTDTQYF. The DNA of the CDR3 is TGTGCCACCAGCACTTATGGACAGGCAACGACAGATACGCAGTATTTT.

The chain couples TRBV18 to TRBJ2-1; D is ambiguous. This CDR3 contains 15 residues. Germline lookup yields CDR1 KGHSH and CDR2 LQKENI. The V end was cut by 3 bases, the J end by 5 bases, with 14 bases between. CDR3 residues: CASSPNPTTNNEQFF. The CDR3 DNA is TGTGCCAGCTCACCCAACCCGACAACAAACAATGAGCAGTTCTTC.

This clonotype has ten or more counts. The chain couples TRBV6-1 to TRBJ2-1; 11 positions match TRBD1. The V gene end was trimmed by 6 bases and the J gene end by 7 bases; junction bases not matched to a gene: 5. Per germline, CDR1 MNHNS and CDR2 SASEGT. This CDR3 comprises 14 residues. CDR3 nucleotide sequence: TGTGCCAGCAGATCCGGGACAGGGGGGAATGAGCAGTTCTTC. This gives the protein CASRSGTGGNEQFF.

This clonotype was counted a few times. The chain carries TRBV7-2 and TRBJ2-5; 9 bases align to TRBD1. Germline CDR1 SGHTA, CDR2 FQGNSA. The V segment lost 7 bases and the J segment 4 bases; nucleotides outside the gene matches: 4. This CDR3 contains 13 residues. Here the CDR3 DNA reads TGTGCCAGCAACAGGGGGCTAGTAGAGACCCAGTACTTC. It codes for CASNRGLVETQYF.

The rearrangement uses TRBV20-1 and TRBJ1-2; perhaps TRBD1 as D (5 bases). V was trimmed by 3 bases and J by 12 bases, leaving 20 bases between them. This CDR3 has 13 residues. The germline V gene encodes CDR1 DFQATT and CDR2 SNEGSKA (reference sequence). CDR3 sequence: CSARPLTRVWNTF. The CDR3, as DNA: TGCAGTGCTAGGCCACTTACCAGGGTCTGGAACACCTTC.

This clonotype was counted ten times or more. The chain is built from TRBV28 and TRBJ1-1; D gene uncertain. Trimming stripped 4 bases from V and 5 bases from J, with 17 bases between. The germline CDR1 and CDR2 sequences are MDHEN and SYDVKM. The CDR3 sequence is 15 residues long. CDR3 sequence (DNA): TGTGCCAGCAGTTCTCCAGTGAAACAATGGACTGAAGCTTTCTTT. Translated: CASSSPVKQWTEAFF. Complete variable domain (other parts from reference TRBV28 and TRBJ1-1): DVKVTQSSRYLVKRTGEKVFLECVQDMDHENMFWYRQDPGLGLRLIYFSYDVKMKEKGDIPEGYSVSREKKERFSLILESASTNQTSMYLCASSSPVKQWTEAFFGQGTRLTVV.

This chain connects TRBV10-2 to TRBJ2-2, with 8 bases that match TRBD2. The CDR3 is made up of 16 amino acids. J lost 0 bases, V lost 8 bases, and 8 bases had no gene match. CDR1 WSHSY and CDR2 SAAADI come from the germline V gene. This CDR3 is CASLGLASANTGELFF. The DNA for the CDR3 is TGCGCCAGCCTCGGACTAGCTAGTGCGAACACCGGGGAGCTGTTTTTT.

The rearrangement links TRBV5-1 to TRBJ2-1; 9 positions agree with TRBD1. Trimming removed 5 bases from V and 1 base from J; junction bases left unmatched: 4. This CDR3 region has 15 residues. CDR1 SGHRS and CDR2 YFSETQ come from the germline V gene. CDR3 bases: TGCGCCAGCAGGACCGGGACAGGGTCCTACAATGAGCAGTTCTTC. This gives the protein CASRTGTGSYNEQFF.

The J gene is TRBJ2-3, the V gene TRBV7-9; perhaps TRBD1 as D (5 bases). The CDR3 sequence is 15 residues long. Germline V gene lookup returns CDR1 SEHNR and CDR2 FQNEAQ (reference sequence). Deletions cut 4 bases from V and 5 bases from J, with 16 bases between. CDR3: CASSSSSGRRDTQYF. The DNA of the CDR3 is TGTGCCAGCAGCTCAAGTTCAGGGCGACGAGATACGCAGTATTTT.

This clonotype was seen a few times. V and J are TRBV29-1 and TRBJ2-2, with D possibly being TRBD1 (7 bases). The CDR3 loop spans 14 amino acids. Germline CDR1 is SQVTM and CDR2 is ANQGSEA. The V end lost 4 bases, the J end lost 4 bases, and 13 bases lay between the germline ends. This CDR3 reads CSVGGDRSTGELFF. The CDR3 region has the DNA TGCAGCGTTGGCGGGGACAGAAGCACCGGGGAGCTGTTTTTT.

This chain joins TRBV4-1 and TRBJ2-2, with D tentatively TRBD2 (6 bases). The CDR3 loop spans 15 amino acids. The germline V and J ends were trimmed by 1 base and 4 bases, with 10 bases remaining between them. The V gene's germline CDR1 is MGHRA and CDR2 YSYEKL. CDR3 region: CASSQALAVTGELFF. CDR3 coding DNA: TGCGCCAGCAGCCAAGCACTAGCAGTCACCGGGGAGCTGTTTTTT.

This clonotype has a count of ten or more. J is TRBJ2-2 and V is TRBV12-3 or TRBV12-4; a possible D gene is TRBD1 (5 bases). This CDR3 has 13 amino acids. The ends were cut back, 8 bases at V and 3 bases at J, with 10 bases in the middle. The DNA of the CDR3 is TGTGCCAGCCTGGCAGGGTACACCGGGGAGCTGTTTTTT. It translates to CASLAGYTGELFF.

This clonotype was seen a few times. The DNA for the CDR3 is TGTGCCAGCAGCTTGGGCTATCCACAAGAGACCCAGTACTTC. This codes for CASSLGYPQETQYF. The chain recombines TRBV7-7 with TRBJ2-5; D is undetermined. The V gene's germline CDR1 is SSHAT and CDR2 FNYEAQ (reference sequence). V was clipped by 3 bases and J by 2 bases, with 10 bases between them. CDR3 length: 14 amino acids.

A word on this clonotype: Mismatch with germline at one junction end may stem from a read error. The V gene is TRBV5-1, the J gene TRBJ2-5; D not resolved. This CDR3 region has 14 residues. CDR1 SGHRS and CDR2 YFSETQ come from the germline V gene. In DNA, the CDR3 is TGCACCAGCAACCTCGGCAGGCCCCAAGAGACCCAGTACTTC. Its protein is CTSNLGRPQETQYF.

The chain couples TRBV23-1 to TRBJ2-1, with D perhaps matching TRBD1 (5 bases). TRBV23-1 is an ORF for which the function is uncertain. V was shortened by 3 bases and J by 6 bases, with 18 bases between the two germline ends. CDR3 length equals 16 residues. For the CDR3, the DNA is TGCGCCAGCAGTCAGATTACAGGCACCAACCCCAATGAGCAGTTCTTC. It encodes CASSQITGTNPNEQFF.

This clonotype was picked up a small number of times. J is TRBJ2-5 and V is TRBV29-1, with D possibly TRBD2 on 6 matching bases. Germline V gene sequence: CDR1 SQVTM, CDR2 ANQGSEA. V dropped 6 bases and J dropped 5 bases, with 13 bases sitting between them. The CDR3 totals 12 residues. The CDR3, as DNA: TGCAGCGTAATGGGACTGGAGGAGACCCAGTACTTC. It specifies CSVMGLEETQYF.

The V call is TRBV5-6, the J call TRBJ1-1, with 7 nucleotides matching TRBD1. V shed 6 bases, J shed 1 base, and the junction held 12 bases outside the gene matches. CDR3 length: 16 amino acids. The V gene's germline CDR1 is SGHDT and CDR2 YYEEEE. CDR3 sequence: CASTTGWSMENTEAFF. In nucleotides, the CDR3 is TGTGCCAGCACGACAGGGTGGAGCATGGAGAACACTGAAGCTTTCTTT.

The sample holds a few counts of this clonotype. This chain uses TRBV7-9 with TRBJ2-2; D is unclear. Germline V gives CDR1 SEHNR, CDR2 FQNEAQ (reference sequence). Trimming shortened V by 8 bases and J by 0 bases, and 10 bases separated the two germline ends. The CDR3 is 14 residues long. The CDR3: CASPEKSNTGELFF. Written as DNA, the CDR3 is TGTGCCAGCCCGGAAAAATCGAACACCGGGGAGCTGTTTTTT.

At least ten counts were recorded for this clonotype. The chain couples TRBV12-3 or TRBV12-4 to TRBJ1-4; maybe TRBD1 (5 bases). Trimming shortened V by 2 bases and J by 8 bases, and 12 bases separated the two germline ends. CDR3 length equals 14 residues. The chain's CDR3 is CASSLNPEGEKLFF. In DNA form, the CDR3 reads TGTGCCAGCAGTTTAAACCCCGAGGGGGAAAAACTGTTTTTT.

This clonotype was seen many times. V is TRBV7-9 and J is TRBJ1-5, with D unresolved. V lost 2 bases to trimming and J lost 3 bases, with 8 bases between them. This CDR3 has 14 residues. Germline V gives CDR1 SEHNR, CDR2 FQNEAQ (reference sequence). The CDR3 sequence: CASSLIGYNQPQHF. In DNA form, the CDR3 reads TGTGCCAGCAGCTTAATCGGTTACAATCAGCCCCAGCATTTT.

This clonotype was recorded a few times. The CDR3, as DNA: TGTGCCAGCACCAAAGGGGGCATCAAGCACTCTGGGGCCAACGTCCTGACTTTC. Amino acids: CASTKGGIKHSGANVLTF. This chain links TRBV6-1 with TRBJ2-6; the match to TRBD1 covers 7 bases. Germline lookup yields CDR1 MNHNS and CDR2 SASEGT. V was clipped by 7 bases and J by 0 bases; unmatched bases: 12. The CDR3 extends over 18 amino acids.

V gene TRBV7-2 combines with J gene TRBJ1-2, with no clear D. Germline CDR1 is SGHTA and CDR2 is FQGNSA. This CDR3 is built from 13 residues. V lost 5 bases and J 7 bases, leaving 14 bases between the germline ends. DNA of the CDR3: TGTGCCAGCAGCCAGACTTCCTCCGGTGGCTACACCTTC. The encoded protein is CASSQTSSGGYTF.

This clonotype was counted only a few times. The chain combines TRBV20-1 with TRBJ2-1; 10 bases agree with TRBD2. The germline gives CDR1 DFQATT, CDR2 SNEGSKA (reference sequence). The CDR3 length is 15 residues. The V and J ends lost 3 bases and 7 bases, in that order; junction bases with no gene match: 9. This chain's CDR3 is CSASRSTSGTNEQFF. The DNA for the CDR3 is TGCAGTGCTAGTAGGTCAACTAGCGGGACGAATGAGCAGTTCTTC.

The chain carries TRBV6-5 and TRBJ2-7; D remains ambiguous. Germline V gives CDR1 MNHEY, CDR2 SVGAGI. Trimming stripped 0 bases from V and 0 bases from J, with 12 bases between. The CDR3 runs to 16 residues. CDR3 region: CASSYSVERTSYEQYF. CDR3 in DNA: TGTGCCAGCAGTTACTCGGTCGAGCGAACCTCCTACGAGCAGTACTTC.

This clonotype was found a few times. The chain carries TRBV10-3 and TRBJ1-1; TRBD1 might be the D (5 bases). Per the germline V gene, CDR1 is ENHRY and CDR2 is SYGVKD. V lost 4 bases to trimming and J lost 11 bases, with 17 bases between them. The CDR3 is made up of 13 amino acids. The CDR3 here is CAISVSPIEGAFF. Written as DNA, the CDR3 is TGTGCCATCAGTGTTTCGCCAATCGAGGGGGCTTTCTTT.

This clonotype has just a few counts. The chain links TRBV29-1 to TRBJ2-5; TRBD2 agrees at 8 bases. This CDR3 region has 14 residues. The junction had 9 bases not matched to a gene; V was cut back by 4 bases and J by 5 bases. Germline V gene lookup returns CDR1 SQVTM and CDR2 ANQGSEA. The CDR3 DNA reads as TGCAGCGTTGGGAGCCTCGGGAGGGCGGAGACCCAGTACTTC. Amino acid sequence: CSVGSLGRAETQYF.

The genes are TRBV29-1 and TRBJ1-1; D call uncertain. CDR1 and CDR2 from the germline V gene are SQVTM and ANQGSEA. CDR3 size: 11 residues. Deletions cut 4 bases from V and 6 bases from J, with 9 bases between. The CDR3 here is CSVGIWPEAFF. As DNA, the CDR3 is TGCAGCGTTGGAATATGGCCTGAAGCTTTCTTT.